Detailed here is one TCR beta chain. An end of the junction does not agree with germline; a read error may underlie this. This sample stems from a study of blood T cell repertoires in COVID-19. Overall study: The samples span acute and convalescent COVID-19 from the United States, Italy and Spain. The cDNA or gDNA used as material had been derived from T cells, B-cell-depleted T cells, or PBMCs.

The CDR3 totals 12 residues. Germline assignment: CDR1 MNHEY and CDR2 SVGAGI. Under the authors' procedure: It was from reference gene primer amplification that nucleated cell counts were estimated. Measured with immunoSEQ multiplex PCR; TCRdb has only the in-frame clones, and not every one. V and J calls and clone size are those listed in that table; D and trimming were worked out from the DNA. The data contain about 260,000 clones, less than 90% of them singletons. The specimen sequenced was peripheral blood. V and J are TRBV6-5 and TRBJ1-2; D ambiguous. This clonotype was obtained from a man aged 25-45 years with active or convalescent COVID-19. The CDR3 nucleotides read TGTGCCATCTTCGCACCGAACTATGGTTACACCTTC. It is translated as CAIFAPNYGYTF.